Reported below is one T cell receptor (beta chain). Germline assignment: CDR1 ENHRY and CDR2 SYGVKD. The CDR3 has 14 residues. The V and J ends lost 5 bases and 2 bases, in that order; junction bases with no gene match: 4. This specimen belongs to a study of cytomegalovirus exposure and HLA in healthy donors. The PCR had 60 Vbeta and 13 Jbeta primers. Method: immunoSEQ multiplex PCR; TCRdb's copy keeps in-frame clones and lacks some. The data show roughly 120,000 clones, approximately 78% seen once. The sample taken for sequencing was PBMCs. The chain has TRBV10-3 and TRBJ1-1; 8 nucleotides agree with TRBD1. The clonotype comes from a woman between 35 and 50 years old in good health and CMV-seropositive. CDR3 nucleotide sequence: TGTGCCATCAGTCCTGACAGGGGAAACACTGAAGCTTTCTTT. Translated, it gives CAISPDRGNTEAFF.